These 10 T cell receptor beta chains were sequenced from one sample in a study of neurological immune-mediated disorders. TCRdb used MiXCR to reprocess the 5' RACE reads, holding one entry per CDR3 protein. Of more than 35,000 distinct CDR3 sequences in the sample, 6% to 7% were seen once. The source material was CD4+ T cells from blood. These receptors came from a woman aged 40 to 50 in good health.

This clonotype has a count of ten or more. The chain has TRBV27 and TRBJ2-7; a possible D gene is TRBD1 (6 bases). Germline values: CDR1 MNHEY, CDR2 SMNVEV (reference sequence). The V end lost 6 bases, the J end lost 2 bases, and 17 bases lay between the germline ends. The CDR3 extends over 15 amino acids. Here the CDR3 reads CASSGGQGRAYEQYF. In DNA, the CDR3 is TGTGCCAGCAGCGGCGGTCAGGGGCGCGCCTACGAGCAGTACTTC.

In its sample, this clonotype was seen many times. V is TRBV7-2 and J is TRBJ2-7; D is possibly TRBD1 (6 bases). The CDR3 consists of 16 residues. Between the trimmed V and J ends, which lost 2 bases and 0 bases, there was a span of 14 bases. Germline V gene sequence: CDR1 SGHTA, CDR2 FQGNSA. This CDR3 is CASSLLQGRSSYEQYF. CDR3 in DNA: TGTGCCAGCAGCTTATTACAGGGACGAAGCTCCTACGAGCAGTACTTC.

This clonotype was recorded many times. The CDR3, as DNA: TGTGCCAGCAGCTACCACGAGGATTCACCCCTCCACTTT. Translation: CASSYHEDSPLHF. The chain combines TRBV11-2 with TRBJ1-6; D unresolved. The V gene's germline CDR1 is SGHAT and CDR2 FQNNGV. V lost 4 bases and J lost 8, with 9 bases in between. The CDR3 loop spans 13 amino acids. The entire variable domain, with the rest obtained from reference TRBV11-2 and TRBJ1-6, is as follows: EAGVAQSPRYKIIEKRQSVAFWCNPISGHATLYWYQQILGQGPKLLIQFQNNGVVDDSQLPKDRFSAERLKGVDSTLKIQPAKLEDSAVYLCASSYHEDSPLHFGNGTRLTVT.

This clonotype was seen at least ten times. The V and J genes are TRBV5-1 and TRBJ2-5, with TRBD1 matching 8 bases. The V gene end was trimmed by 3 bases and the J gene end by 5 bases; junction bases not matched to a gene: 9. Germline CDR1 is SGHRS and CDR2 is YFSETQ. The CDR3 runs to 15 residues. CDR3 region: CASSYSGGAEETQYF. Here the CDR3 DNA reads TGCGCCAGCAGCTATTCAGGGGGCGCCGAGGAGACCCAGTACTTC.

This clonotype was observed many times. CDR3 region: CASSYGQGINEQFF. CDR3 sequence (DNA): TGTGCCAGCAGTTACGGACAGGGCATCAATGAGCAGTTCTTC. The chain has TRBV6-5 and TRBJ2-1; 8 positions agree with TRBD1. Germline loops: CDR1 MNHEY, CDR2 SVGAGI. J lost 6 bases, V lost 2 bases, and 3 bases had no gene match. The CDR3 is 14 residues long.

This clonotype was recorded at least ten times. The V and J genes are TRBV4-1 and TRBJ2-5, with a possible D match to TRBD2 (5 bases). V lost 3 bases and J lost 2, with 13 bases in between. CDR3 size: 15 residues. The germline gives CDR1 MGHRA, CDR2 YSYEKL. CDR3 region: CASSQSLTRQETQYF. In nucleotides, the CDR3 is TGCGCCAGCAGCCAGAGTTTAACTAGACAAGAGACCCAGTACTTC.

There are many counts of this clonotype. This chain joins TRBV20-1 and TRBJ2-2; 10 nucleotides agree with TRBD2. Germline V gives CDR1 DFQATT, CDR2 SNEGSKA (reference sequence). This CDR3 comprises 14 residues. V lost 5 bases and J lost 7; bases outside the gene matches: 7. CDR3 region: CSAASGRAVGELFF. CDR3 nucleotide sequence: TGCAGTGCTGCGAGCGGGAGGGCCGTCGGGGAGCTGTTTTTT.

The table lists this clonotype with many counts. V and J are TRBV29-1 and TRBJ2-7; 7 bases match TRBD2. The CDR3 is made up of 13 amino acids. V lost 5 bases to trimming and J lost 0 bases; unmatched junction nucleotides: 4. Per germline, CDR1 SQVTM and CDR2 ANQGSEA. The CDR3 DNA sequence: TGCAGCGTTTCTAGCGGACCCTCCTACGAGCAGTACTTC. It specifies CSVSSGPSYEQYF.

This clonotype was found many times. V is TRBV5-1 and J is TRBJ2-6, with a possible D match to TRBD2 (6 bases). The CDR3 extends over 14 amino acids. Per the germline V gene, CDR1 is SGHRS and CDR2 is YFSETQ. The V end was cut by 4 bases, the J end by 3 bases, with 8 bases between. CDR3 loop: CASSGGSGANVLTF. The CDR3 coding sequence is TGCGCCAGCAGCGGGGGGAGTGGGGCCAACGTCCTGACTTTC.

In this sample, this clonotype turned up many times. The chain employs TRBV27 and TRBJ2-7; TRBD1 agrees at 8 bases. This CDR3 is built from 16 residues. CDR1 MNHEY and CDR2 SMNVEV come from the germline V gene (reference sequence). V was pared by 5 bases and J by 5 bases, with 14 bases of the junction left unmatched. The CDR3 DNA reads TGTGCCAGCAGTCTAAATTTTCAGGGGGCTCGTAACGAGCAGTACTTC. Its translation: CASSLNFQGARNEQYF.